This T cell receptor beta chain originates from a study of CXCR3-negative and CXCR3-positive naive CD8 T cells. Concerning this clonotype: Its antigen is unknown.

Whole-study results and caveats: Surface CD5 looked about the same in the naive subsets, so the authors worked out TCR strength from TRB CDR3 properties.

UMI-labeled 5' RACE TRB cDNA libraries were prepared from the cells. For each CDR3 protein, TCRdb gives one entry from its re-call of the 5' RACE reads, without DNA. The sample totals 100,000 to 150,000 distinct CDR3 sequences. The CDR3 has 14 amino acids. The V gene is TRBV21-1, the J gene TRBJ2-7; as DNA is missing, the TRBD1 call by TCRdb cannot be tested. TRBV21-1 is noted as a pseudogene. Source material: naive CXCR3- CD8+ T cells from blood. Subset denoted: CD45RO-CCR7+CD27+CD95- naive CD8+ T cells lacking CXCR3 (TNR3-). This receptor was identified in a human donor in good health. Some clones in this sample may be carry-over from other donors' samples. CDR3 sequence: CASSPRGTHYEQYF.